This T cell receptor beta chain originates from a study of blood T cell repertoires in COVID-19. Germline loops: CDR1 SGHDN, CDR2 FVKESK. With 4 bases removed from V and 4 bases from J, the gap between germline ends came to 22 bases. CDR3 length: 17 amino acids. Data came from immunoSEQ multiplex PCR; TCRdb stores just in-frame clones and leaves some out. Of under 170,000 clones in the sample, more than 75% were seen once. Sequencing was performed on peripheral blood. The chain couples TRBV14 to TRBJ2-5, with TRBD2 as a possible D gene (6 bases). This clonotype originated in a man aged 70 or older with acute or convalescent COVID-19. The CDR3 loop is CASSRGPGLYLGETQYF. DNA for the CDR3: TGTGCCAGCAGCCGAGGCCCGGGACTGTATCTAGGAGAGACCCAGTACTTC.